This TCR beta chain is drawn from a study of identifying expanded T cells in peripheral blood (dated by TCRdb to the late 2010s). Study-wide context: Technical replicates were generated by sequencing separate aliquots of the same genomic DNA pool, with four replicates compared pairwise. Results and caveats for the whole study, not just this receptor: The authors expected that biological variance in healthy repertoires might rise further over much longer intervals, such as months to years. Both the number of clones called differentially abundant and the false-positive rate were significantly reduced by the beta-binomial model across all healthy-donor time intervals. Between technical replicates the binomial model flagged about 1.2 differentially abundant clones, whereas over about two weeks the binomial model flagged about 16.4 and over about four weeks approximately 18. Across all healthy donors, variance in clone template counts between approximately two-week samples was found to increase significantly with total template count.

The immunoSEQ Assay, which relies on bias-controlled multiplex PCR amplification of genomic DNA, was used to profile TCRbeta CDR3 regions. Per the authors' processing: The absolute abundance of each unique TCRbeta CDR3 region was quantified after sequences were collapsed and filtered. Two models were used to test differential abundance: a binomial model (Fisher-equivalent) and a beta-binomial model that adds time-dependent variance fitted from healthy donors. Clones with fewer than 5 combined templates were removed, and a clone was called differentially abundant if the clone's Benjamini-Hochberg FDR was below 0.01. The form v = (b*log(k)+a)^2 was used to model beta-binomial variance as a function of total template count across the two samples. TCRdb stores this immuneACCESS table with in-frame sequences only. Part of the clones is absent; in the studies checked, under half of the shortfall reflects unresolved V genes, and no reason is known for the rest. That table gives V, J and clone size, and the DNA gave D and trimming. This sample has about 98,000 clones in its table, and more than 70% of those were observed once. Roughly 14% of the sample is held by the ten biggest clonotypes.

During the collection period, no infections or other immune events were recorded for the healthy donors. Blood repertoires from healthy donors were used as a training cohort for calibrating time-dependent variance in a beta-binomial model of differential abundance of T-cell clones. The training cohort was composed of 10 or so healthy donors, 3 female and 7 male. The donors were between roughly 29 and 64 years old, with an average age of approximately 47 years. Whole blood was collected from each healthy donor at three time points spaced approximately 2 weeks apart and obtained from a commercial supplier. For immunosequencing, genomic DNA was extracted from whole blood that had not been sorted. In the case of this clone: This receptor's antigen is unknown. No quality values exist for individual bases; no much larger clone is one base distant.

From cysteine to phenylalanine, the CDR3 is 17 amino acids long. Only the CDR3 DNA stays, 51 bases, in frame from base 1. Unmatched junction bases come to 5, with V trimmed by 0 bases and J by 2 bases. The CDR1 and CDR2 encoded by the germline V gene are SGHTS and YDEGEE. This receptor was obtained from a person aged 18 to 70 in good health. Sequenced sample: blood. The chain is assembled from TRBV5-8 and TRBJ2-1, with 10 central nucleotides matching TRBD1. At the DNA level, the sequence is TGTGCCAGCAGCTTGGGGACAGGGGGGTTTGCCTACAATGAGCAGTTCTTC. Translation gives CASSLGTGGFAYNEQFF.